This T cell receptor beta chain was obtained from a study of T cell changes during pregnancy in multiple sclerosis. This CDR3 is 13 amino acids long. Germline assignment: CDR1 SGHDT and CDR2 YYEEEE. Unmatched junction bases numbered 8, after V lost 5 bases and J lost 7 bases. This clone appeared a few times. Profiled with immunoSEQ multiplex PCR; TCRdb holds only in-frame clones, not every one. The sample holds about 22,000 clones, under 95% seen once. This chain uses TRBV5-6 with TRBJ1-1; 7 bases map to TRBD1. The receptor's source is a female donor in good health, enrolled as a control in a pregnancy study. This sample comprised CD4+ T cells from peripheral blood mononuclear cells, obtained in the third trimester of pregnancy. Written as DNA, the CDR3 is TGTGCCAGCAGTTTACAGGGGTTCGGTGAAGCTTTCTTT. It yields the protein CASSLQGFGEAFF.